The 23 T cell receptor beta chains reported below all come from one sample, sequenced in a study of cytomegalovirus exposure and HLA in healthy donors. It was with 60 Vbeta and 13 Jbeta primers that the PCR ran. Some clones are missing from TCRdb's copy, which holds only in-frame ones; the method was immunoSEQ multiplex PCR. The repertoire includes 100,000 to 150,000 clones, roughly 85% of them detected once, and roughly 3.5% sits in the top ten. The sequenced sample was PBMCs. Receptors originate from a woman between 40 and 55 years old in good health and CMV-seropositive.

This chain uses TRBV5-4 with TRBJ1-2; weak D call: TRBD1 (6 bases). Trimming left V 2 bases short and J 4 bases short, with 12 bases between. The CDR3 runs 14 residues. The germline V gene has CDR1 SGHNT and CDR2 YYREEE (reference sequence). CDR3 nucleotide sequence: TGTGCCAGCAGCTTCCCCGGGGGGGCCTATGGCTACACCTTC. Its protein product is CASSFPGGAYGYTF.

V and J are TRBV7-9 and TRBJ2-6; 7 positions agree with TRBD2. This CDR3 spans 15 amino acids. Germline V gene sequence: CDR1 SEHNR, CDR2 FQNEAQ (reference sequence). The ends lost 2 bases at V and 4 bases at J; junction bases unmatched: 2. The CDR3 nucleotides read TGTGCCAGCAGCTTACTAGCGGACGGGGCCAACGTCCTGACTTTC. This translates into CASSLLADGANVLTF.

In this sample, this clone turned up once. V gene TRBV2 combines with J gene TRBJ2-4; D is possibly TRBD1 (6 bases). Germline V gene data show CDR1 as SNHLY and CDR2 as FYNNEI. CDR3 size: 12 residues. Trimming took off 9 bases at V and 6 bases at J, with 12 bases between the two ends. The CDR3 DNA reads TGTGCCAGTCACTCGGACAGAAACATTCAGTACTTC. This codes for CASHSDRNIQYF.

This chain links TRBV5-4 with TRBJ2-5, with TRBD2 matching 11 bases. TRBJ2-7 matches the DNA end more closely, so the J call is doubtful. Germline lookup yields CDR1 SGHNT and CDR2 YYREEE (reference sequence). CDR3 length: 17 amino acids. CDR3 DNA sequence: TGTGCCAGCGCAATCGGGGGTAGCGGGAGGGCCGCCTACGAGCAGTACTTC. This codes for CASAIGGSGRAAYEQYF.

V is TRBV25-1 and J is TRBJ1-2, with 7 bases aligning to TRBD1. Germline CDR1 reads MGHDK; CDR2 reads SYGVNS. V trimming: 2 bases; J trimming: 10 bases; junction bases outside the gene matches: 13. The length of the CDR3 is 15 residues. The DNA of the CDR3 is TGTGCCAGCAGTGAAATTACGGCCAGGGGGTTGGTCTACACCTTC. Translating it yields CASSEITARGLVYTF.

The rearrangement joins TRBV4-1 to TRBJ2-7, with D uncertain. Between the trimmed V and J ends, which lost 1 base and 3 bases, there was a span of 13 bases. The CDR3 runs 15 residues. CDR1 and CDR2 from the germline V gene are MGHRA and YSYEKL. DNA of the CDR3: TGCGCCAGCAGCCAAGTAGCTACCTTTCTCTACGAGCAGTACTTC. Translation: CASSQVATFLYEQYF.

V and J are TRBV4-2 and TRBJ2-2; tentatively, D is TRBD2 (5 bases). The V gene lost 1 base and the J gene lost 8 bases, with 20 bases spanning the gap. The CDR3 has 17 residues. Germline assignment: CDR1 LGHNA and CDR2 YNFKEQ. The CDR3 sequence is CASSQAGPGGGGGELFF. CDR3 coding DNA: TGTGCCAGCAGCCAAGCCGGCCCCGGTGGAGGTGGGGGGGAGCTGTTTTTT.

The chain combines TRBV11-3 with TRBJ2-7, with D unclear. The CDR3 sequence is 14 residues long. V was pared by 2 bases and J by 3 bases, with 11 bases between. Germline V gives CDR1 SGHNT, CDR2 YENEEA. CDR3 DNA sequence: TGTGCCAGCAGCTTACCGTTAGCTTTCTACGAGCAGTACTTC. This gives the protein CASSLPLAFYEQYF.

This clone was detected a few times. The chain has TRBV9 and TRBJ1-2; a possible D gene is TRBD1 (5 bases). V lost 0 bases and J lost 6, with 15 bases in between. CDR1 SGDLS and CDR2 YYNGEE come from the germline V gene. The CDR3 has 15 residues. The CDR3 loop reads CASSVVSGAPHGYTF. The CDR3 nucleotides read TGTGCCAGCAGCGTAGTAAGCGGGGCCCCCCATGGCTACACCTTC.

The chain uses TRBV11-2 and TRBJ2-2, with 7 nucleotides matching TRBD1. J gave up 7 bases and V 5 bases, and 7 bases lay outside the gene matches. This CDR3 comprises 14 residues. The germline CDR1 and CDR2 sequences are SGHAT and FQNNGV. CDR3: CASSAWTGIGELFF. The CDR3 DNA sequence: TGTGCCAGCAGCGCCTGGACAGGAATCGGGGAGCTGTTTTTT.

The chain recombines TRBV27 with TRBJ1-1; 7 positions agree with TRBD1. Germline assignment: CDR1 MNHEY and CDR2 SMNVEV (reference sequence). The V segment lost 6 bases and the J segment 3 bases; nucleotides outside the gene matches: 7. CDR3 length: 14 residues. The CDR3: CASSIYQGDTEAFF. The DNA of the CDR3 is TGTGCCAGCAGCATTTATCAGGGGGACACTGAAGCTTTCTTT.

The gene calls are TRBV6-6 and TRBJ2-7; D may be TRBD1 (5 bases). The germline V gene encodes CDR1 MNHNY and CDR2 SVGAGI (reference sequence). The CDR3 runs 12 residues. V lost 4 bases, J lost 6 bases, and 10 bases lay in between. The CDR3 bases are TGTGCCAGCAGTTCCTCTGGGGCCGAGCAGTACTTC. Translated: CASSSSGAEQYF.

The gene calls are TRBV7-8 and TRBJ1-1; D may be TRBD1 (6 bases). From germline, CDR1 is SGHVS and CDR2 FQNEAQ. The CDR3 extends over 17 amino acids. V lost 1 base and J lost 3, with 18 bases in between. CDR3 DNA sequence: TGTGCCAGCAGCTTAGGTCGCAGGGGCCTTTTAGACACTGAAGCTTTCTTT. It translates to CASSLGRRGLLDTEAFF.

The chain employs TRBV4-1 and TRBJ1-5, with D perhaps TRBD1 (5 bases). The CDR3 extends over 13 amino acids. V lost 0 bases, J lost 5 bases, and 5 bases lay in between. Germline V CDR1 and CDR2: MGHRA, YSYEKL. The CDR3 here is CASSQEGDQPQHF. CDR3 DNA: TGCGCCAGCAGCCAAGAAGGGGATCAGCCCCAGCATTTT.

The chain has TRBV5-6 and TRBJ1-1; D possibly corresponds to TRBD1 (6 bases). The V gene lost 0 bases and the J gene lost 4 bases, with 16 bases spanning the gap. Per the germline V gene, CDR1 is SGHDT and CDR2 is YYEEEE. The CDR3 runs to 16 residues. CDR3 sequence: CASSLAGSGASTEAFF. CDR3 nucleotide sequence: TGTGCCAGCAGCTTGGCCGGGTCAGGGGCGAGCACTGAAGCTTTCTTT. The full variable domain, completed using reference TRBV5-6 and TRBJ1-1, is DAGVTQSPTHLIKTRGQQVTLRCSPKSGHDTVSWYQQALGQGPQFIFQYYEEEERQRGNFPDRFSGHQFPNYSSELNVNALLLGDSALYLCASSLAGSGASTEAFFGQGTRLTVV.

By share, this clone counts as medium-sized (0.01 to 0.1%). V gene TRBV6-4 combines with J gene TRBJ2-3, with D possibly TRBD2 on 6 matching bases. V was shortened by 2 bases and J by 4 bases, with 13 bases between the two germline ends. CDR3 size: 15 residues. Per the germline V gene, CDR1 is MRHNA and CDR2 is SNTAGT. CDR3 sequence: CASSDVGGTADTQYF. The CDR3 DNA is TGTGCCAGCAGTGACGTTGGCGGGACGGCAGATACGCAGTATTTT.

The sample holds a few counts of this clone. The chain's CDR3 is CASSDYQETQYF. The CDR3 coding sequence is TGTGCCAGCAGTGACTACCAAGAGACCCAGTACTTC. The V gene is TRBV25-1, the J gene TRBJ2-5; no definite D call. Trimming left V 3 bases short and J 0 bases short, with 2 bases between. The CDR3 runs to 12 residues. Germline assignment: CDR1 MGHDK and CDR2 SYGVNS.

The gene calls are TRBV5-1 and TRBJ2-5, with D perhaps TRBD2 (5 bases). Germline V gene lookup returns CDR1 SGHRS and CDR2 YFSETQ. CDR3 length: 15 amino acids. V lost 1 base and J 2 bases, leaving 12 bases between the germline ends. This chain's CDR3 is CASSLQGLTQETQYF. In DNA form, the CDR3 reads TGCGCCAGCAGCTTGCAAGGACTTACTCAAGAGACCCAGTACTTC.

The J gene is TRBJ2-2, the V gene TRBV9, with TRBD2 as a possible D gene (5 bases). V lost 4 bases to trimming and J lost 7 bases, with 20 bases between them. The CDR3 covers 16 residues. Germline V gene lookup returns CDR1 SGDLS and CDR2 YYNGEE. Here the CDR3 reads CASSFGDSKFGGELFF. The CDR3 DNA is TGTGCCAGCAGCTTCGGGGATAGTAAGTTCGGCGGGGAGCTGTTTTTT.

This clone was seen once. DNA of the CDR3: TGTGCCTGGAGTGCGGGGAATGGCAATCAGCCCCAGCATTTT. It yields the protein CAWSAGNGNQPQHF. V is TRBV30 and J is TRBJ1-5, with D unresolved. Trimming removed 1 base from V and 2 bases from J, with 9 bases in between. This CDR3 comprises 14 residues. Germline assignment: CDR1 GTSNPN and CDR2 SVGIG (reference sequence).

The chain joins TRBV18 to TRBJ2-1; weak D call: TRBD2 (6 bases). Trimming shortened V by 0 bases and J by 0 bases, and 12 bases separated the two germline ends. This CDR3 region has 17 residues. Germline CDR1 reads KGHSH; CDR2 reads LQKENI. In nucleotides, the CDR3 is TGTGCCAGCTCACCACCCTCTCGGGGGAGCTCCTACAATGAGCAGTTCTTC. The encoded protein is CASSPPSRGSSYNEQFF.

This sequence joins TRBV18 and TRBJ1-4; TRBD1 matches at 9 bases. With V trimmed by 2 bases and J by 0 bases, 1 base remained unmatched. Germline CDR1 KGHSH, CDR2 LQKENI. The CDR3 is 16 amino acids. CDR3 coding DNA: TGTGCCAGCTCACCAAGACAGGGGGCAACTAATGAAAAACTGTTTTTT. Translation gives CASSPRQGATNEKLFF.

The CDR3 region has the DNA TGTGCCTGGGAGACACCCGGGACAGGGGGCACGGAGCAGTACTTC. The encoded protein is CAWETPGTGGTEQYF. The chain uses TRBV30 and TRBJ2-7; the match to TRBD1 covers 12 bases. The CDR3 length is 15 residues. From germline, CDR1 is GTSNPN and CDR2 SVGIG (reference sequence). Trimming cost V 5 bases and J 7 bases; bases outside gene matches: 12.